Each of the 14 T cell receptor beta chains below was sequenced from the same sample in a study of CD8 T cells in ankylosing spondylitis. MiXCR, applied by TCRdb to the 5' RACE reads, yields one record per CDR3 protein. The profile covers approximately 28,000 distinct CDR3 sequences, with 7.9% appearing a single time and under 35% taken by the ten largest. Sequenced input: blood. Receptors were obtained from a male donor with ankylosing spondylitis or in good health (not recorded which).

The chain joins TRBV5-1 to TRBJ2-6; D gene ambiguous. The V end lost 3 bases, the J end lost 2 bases, and 6 bases lay between the germline ends. The CDR3 runs to 14 residues. From germline, CDR1 is SGHRS and CDR2 YFSETQ. Written as DNA, the CDR3 is TGCGCCAGCAGCTCCGGGCCTGGGGCCAACGTCCTGACTTTC. Its protein product is CASSSGPGANVLTF. The variable domain in full, completed from reference TRBV5-1 and TRBJ2-6, reads KAGVTQTPRYLIKTRGQQVTLSCSPISGHRSVSWYQQTPGQGLQFLFEYFSETQRNKGNFPGRFSGRQFSNSRSEMNVSTLELGDSALYLCASSSGPGANVLTFGAGSRLTVL.

This clonotype was found many times. The V call is TRBV24-1, the J call TRBJ2-5; 9 nucleotides line up with TRBD1. The CDR3 is made up of 15 amino acids. V shed 5 bases and J 3 bases; nucleotides not matched to a gene: 6. Germline V CDR1 and CDR2: KGHDR, SFDVKD. In DNA, the CDR3 is TGTGCCACCAGTGCCGGGGACAGGGTTGAAGAGACCCAGTACTTC. It is translated as CATSAGDRVEETQYF.

This clonotype has just a few counts. The chain carries TRBV7-9 and TRBJ2-3; D uncertain. This CDR3 is 15 amino acids long. The V end lost 3 bases, the J end lost 2 bases, and 12 bases lay between the germline ends. Germline lookup yields CDR1 SEHNR and CDR2 FQNEAQ (reference sequence). The CDR3 loop is CASSFSLQFTDTQYF. CDR3 DNA: TGTGCCAGCAGCTTCTCACTACAATTCACAGATACGCAGTATTTT.

There are many counts of this clonotype. The chain carries TRBV20-1 and TRBJ2-4, with D perhaps TRBD2 (5 bases). From germline, CDR1 is DFQATT and CDR2 SNEGSKA (reference sequence). V lost 1 base, J lost 6 bases, and 16 bases lay in between. This CDR3 region has 15 residues. For the CDR3, the DNA is TGCAGTGCTAGAGCGGCTAGCAGCCCGATAAACATTCAGTACTTC. Its translation is CSARAASSPINIQYF.

This clonotype was counted only a few times. The V call is TRBV20-1, the J call TRBJ1-1; 10 positions match TRBD1. Germline V CDR1 and CDR2: DFQATT, SNEGSKA (reference sequence). The CDR3 covers 15 residues. Losses at the gene ends were 1 base for V and 4 bases for J; bases not matched to a gene: 6. CDR3 DNA sequence: TGCAGTGCTAGAGTAGGGACAGGGGTGGGCACTGAAGCTTTCTTT. Its protein product is CSARVGTGVGTEAFF.

This sequence joins TRBV20-1 and TRBJ1-1, with 8 positions matching TRBD1. CDR1 and CDR2 (germline): DFQATT, SNEGSKA (reference sequence). The trim removed 3 bases at V and 1 base at J, leaving 10 bases unmatched. There are 16 residues in the CDR3. CDR3 nucleotides: TGCAGTGCTAGCATTTCTCTCGGGACAGGGAACACTGAAGCTTTCTTT. Translation gives CSASISLGTGNTEAFF.

With regard to this clonotype: One end of the junction varies from germline; a read error may be responsible. The V call is TRBV29-1, the J call TRBJ2-2; 7 bases map to TRBD2. This CDR3 spans 14 amino acids. Germline values: CDR1 SQVTM, CDR2 ANQGSEA. CDR3 residues: CSVGSSGSHGGLFF. In DNA, the CDR3 is TGCAGCGTTGGATCTAGCGGATCCCACGGGGGGCTGTTTTTT.

This clonotype was recorded a few times. The chain employs TRBV7-9 and TRBJ2-3; D uncertain. The CDR3 has 11 residues. The V and J ends lost 5 bases and 6 bases respectively, with 6 bases between them. Germline CDR1 is SEHNR and CDR2 is FQNEAQ (reference sequence). The CDR3 is CASSDRDTQYF. The CDR3 DNA is TGTGCCAGCAGCGACCGGGATACGCAGTATTTT.

Ten or more counts support this clonotype. This rearrangement joins TRBV5-1 to TRBJ1-1; D not resolved. The CDR3 extends over 14 amino acids. Germline assignment: CDR1 SGHRS and CDR2 YFSETQ. V was trimmed by 0 bases and J by 4 bases, leaving 10 bases between them. DNA for the CDR3: TGCGCCAGCAGCTTGGCCCAGGAAATCACTGAAGCTTTCTTT. Its translation is CASSLAQEITEAFF.

A few counts support this clonotype. V gene TRBV4-3 combines with J gene TRBJ2-3, with 7 bases aligning to TRBD2. The junction had 10 bases not matched to a gene; V was cut back by 3 bases and J by 4 bases. Per the germline V gene, CDR1 is LGHNA and CDR2 is YSLEER. The CDR3 contains 16 residues. The CDR3 DNA reads TGCGCCAGCAGCCAGGAGCTTGGCGGGGGAGCAGATACGCAGTATTTT. It specifies CASSQELGGGADTQYF.

The chain recombines TRBV10-3 with TRBJ1-5; D is uncertain. Trimming removed 8 bases at V and 7 bases at J, with 12 bases between. The CDR3 covers 12 residues. Per the germline V gene, CDR1 is ENHRY and CDR2 is SYGVKD. As DNA, the CDR3 is TGTGCCATCGGCCGAGACGGGCAGCCCCAGCATTTT. Translation gives CAIGRDGQPQHF.

This clonotype showed up many times. This chain joins TRBV5-5 and TRBJ2-3; 8 bases align to TRBD2. There are 16 residues in the CDR3. CDR1 and CDR2 (germline): SGHKS, YYEKEE (reference sequence). V lost 3 bases to trimming and J lost 2 bases; unmatched junction nucleotides: 8. CDR3 amino acids: CASSSLGGGPTDTQYF. In DNA, the CDR3 is TGTGCCAGCAGCTCTCTGGGCGGGGGGCCCACAGATACGCAGTATTTT.

This clonotype was counted only a few times. The chain uses TRBV7-6 and TRBJ2-1; maybe TRBD2 (6 bases). The germline gives CDR1 SGHVS, CDR2 FNYEAQ. This CDR3 has 15 amino acids. Trimming removed 2 bases at V and 0 bases at J, with 8 bases between. As DNA, the CDR3 is TGTGCCAGCAGCTTATTGACTAGCTCCTACAATGAGCAGTTCTTC. Translation gives CASSLLTSSYNEQFF. The full variable domain, with the rest looked up from reference TRBV7-6 and TRBJ2-1, is GAGVSQSPRYKVTKRGQDVALRCDPISGHVSLYWYRQALGQGPEFLTYFNYEAQQDKSGLPNDRFSAERPEGSISTLTIQRTEQRDSAMYRCASSLLTSSYNEQFFGPGTRLTVL.

This clonotype was seen many times. The chain links TRBV9 to TRBJ2-2; D is possibly TRBD1 (6 bases). This CDR3 is built from 16 residues. V lost 4 bases and J 0 bases, leaving 13 bases between the germline ends. Germline V CDR1 and CDR2: SGDLS, YYNGEE. CDR3 protein: CASSITGTPNTGELFF. CDR3 bases: TGTGCCAGCAGCATAACCGGGACACCGAACACCGGGGAGCTGTTTTTT.